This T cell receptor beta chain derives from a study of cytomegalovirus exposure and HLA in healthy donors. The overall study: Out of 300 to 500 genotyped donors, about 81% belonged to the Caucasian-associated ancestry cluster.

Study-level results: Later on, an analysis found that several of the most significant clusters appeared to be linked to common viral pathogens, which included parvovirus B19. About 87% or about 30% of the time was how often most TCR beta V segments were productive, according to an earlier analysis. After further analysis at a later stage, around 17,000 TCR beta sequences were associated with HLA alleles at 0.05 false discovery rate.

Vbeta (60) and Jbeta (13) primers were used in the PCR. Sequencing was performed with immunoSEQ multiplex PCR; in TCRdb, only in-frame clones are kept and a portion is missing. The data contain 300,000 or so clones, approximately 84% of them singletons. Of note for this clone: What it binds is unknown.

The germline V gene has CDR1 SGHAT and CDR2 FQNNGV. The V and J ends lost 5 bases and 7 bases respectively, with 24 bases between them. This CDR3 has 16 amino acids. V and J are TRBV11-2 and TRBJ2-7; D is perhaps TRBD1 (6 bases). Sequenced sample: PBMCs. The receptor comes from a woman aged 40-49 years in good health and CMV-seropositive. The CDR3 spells CASSQGRDISPMEQYF. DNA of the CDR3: TGTGCCAGCAGCCAAGGCCGGGACATATCTCCTATGGAGCAGTACTTC.